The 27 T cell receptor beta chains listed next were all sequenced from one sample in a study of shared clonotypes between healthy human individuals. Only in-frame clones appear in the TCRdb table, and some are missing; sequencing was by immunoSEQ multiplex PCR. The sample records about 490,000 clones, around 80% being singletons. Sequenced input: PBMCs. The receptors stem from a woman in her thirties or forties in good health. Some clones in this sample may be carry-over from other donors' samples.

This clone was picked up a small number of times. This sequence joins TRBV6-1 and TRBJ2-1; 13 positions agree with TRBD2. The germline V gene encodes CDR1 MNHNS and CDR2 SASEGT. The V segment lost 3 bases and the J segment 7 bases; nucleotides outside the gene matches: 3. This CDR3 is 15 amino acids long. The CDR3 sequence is CASSDGLAGENEQFF. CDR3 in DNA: TGTGCCAGCAGTGACGGACTAGCGGGAGAGAATGAGCAGTTCTTC.

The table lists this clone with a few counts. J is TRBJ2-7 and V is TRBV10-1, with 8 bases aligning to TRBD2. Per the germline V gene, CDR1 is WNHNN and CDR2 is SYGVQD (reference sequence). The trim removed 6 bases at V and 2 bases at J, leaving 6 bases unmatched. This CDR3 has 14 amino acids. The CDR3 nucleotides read TGCGCCAGCAGCCACGGACTAGCTACCTACGAGCAGTACTTC. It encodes CASSHGLATYEQYF.

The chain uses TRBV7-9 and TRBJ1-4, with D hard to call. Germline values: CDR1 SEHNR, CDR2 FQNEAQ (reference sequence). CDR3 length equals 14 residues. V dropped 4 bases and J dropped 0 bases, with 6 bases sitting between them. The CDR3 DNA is TGTGCCAGCAGCTCCCTTGCAACTAATGAAAAACTGTTTTTT. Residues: CASSSLATNEKLFF.

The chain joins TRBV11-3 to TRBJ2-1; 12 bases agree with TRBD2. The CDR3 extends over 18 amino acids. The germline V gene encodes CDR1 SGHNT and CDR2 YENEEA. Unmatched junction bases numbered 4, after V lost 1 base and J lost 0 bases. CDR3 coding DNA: TGTGCCAGCAGCTTAGTCGGGACTAGCGGGCCCTCCTACAATGAGCAGTTCTTC. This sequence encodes CASSLVGTSGPSYNEQFF.

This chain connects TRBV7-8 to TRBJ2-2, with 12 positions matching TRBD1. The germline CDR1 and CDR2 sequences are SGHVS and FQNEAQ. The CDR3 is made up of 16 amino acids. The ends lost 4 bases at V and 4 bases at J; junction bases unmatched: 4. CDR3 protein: CASSWDRGLFTGELFF. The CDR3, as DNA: TGTGCCAGCAGCTGGGACAGGGGGCTTTTCACCGGGGAGCTGTTTTTT.

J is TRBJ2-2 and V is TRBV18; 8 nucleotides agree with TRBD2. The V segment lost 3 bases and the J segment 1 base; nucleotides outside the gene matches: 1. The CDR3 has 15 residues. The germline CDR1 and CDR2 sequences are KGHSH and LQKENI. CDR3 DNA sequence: TGTGCCAGCTCACCGGGACTAGAGAACACCGGGGAGCTGTTTTTT. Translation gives CASSPGLENTGELFF.

CDR3 region: CAISEGPPQTYEQYF. CDR3 bases: TGTGCCATCAGTGAAGGACCCCCTCAGACCTACGAGCAGTACTTC. The chain couples TRBV10-3 to TRBJ2-7; D uncertain. With 3 bases removed from V and 2 bases from J, the gap between germline ends came to 14 bases. Per germline, CDR1 ENHRY and CDR2 SYGVKD. The CDR3 has 15 residues.

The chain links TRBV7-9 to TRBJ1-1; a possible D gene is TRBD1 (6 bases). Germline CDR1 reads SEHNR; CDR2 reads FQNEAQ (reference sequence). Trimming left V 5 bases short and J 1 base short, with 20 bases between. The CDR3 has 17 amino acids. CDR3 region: CASSLGTGAMTNTEAFF. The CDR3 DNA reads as TGTGCCAGCAGCCTAGGTACGGGGGCAATGACGAACACTGAAGCTTTCTTT.

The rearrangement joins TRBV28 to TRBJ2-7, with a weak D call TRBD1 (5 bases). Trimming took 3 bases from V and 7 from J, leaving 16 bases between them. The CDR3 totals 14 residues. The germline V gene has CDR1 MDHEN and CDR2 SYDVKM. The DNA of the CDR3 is TGTGCCAGCAGTTTGTCCAGGGTGCCTCGGGAGCAGTACTTC. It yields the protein CASSLSRVPREQYF.

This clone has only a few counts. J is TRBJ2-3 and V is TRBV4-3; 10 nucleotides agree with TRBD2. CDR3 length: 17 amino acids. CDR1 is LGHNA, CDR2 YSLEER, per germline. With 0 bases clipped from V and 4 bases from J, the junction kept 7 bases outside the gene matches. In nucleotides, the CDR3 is TGCGCCAGCAGCCAAGATGGTCCTAGCGGGAGTTCAGATACGCAGTATTTT. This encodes CASSQDGPSGSSDTQYF.

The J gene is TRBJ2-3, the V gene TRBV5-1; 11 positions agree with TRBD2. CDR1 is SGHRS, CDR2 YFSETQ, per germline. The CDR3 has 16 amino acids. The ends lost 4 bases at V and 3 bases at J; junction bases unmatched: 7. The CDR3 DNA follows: TGCGCCAGCAGCCCGACGACTAGCGGGATAACAGATACGCAGTATTTT. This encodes CASSPTTSGITDTQYF.

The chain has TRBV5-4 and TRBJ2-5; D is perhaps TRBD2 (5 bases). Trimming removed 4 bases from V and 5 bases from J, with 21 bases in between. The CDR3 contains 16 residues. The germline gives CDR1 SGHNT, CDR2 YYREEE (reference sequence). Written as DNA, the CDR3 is TGTGCCAGCAGCCCCGGGAAGGCTAGATCGAAGGAGACCCAGTACTTC. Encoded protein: CASSPGKARSKETQYF.

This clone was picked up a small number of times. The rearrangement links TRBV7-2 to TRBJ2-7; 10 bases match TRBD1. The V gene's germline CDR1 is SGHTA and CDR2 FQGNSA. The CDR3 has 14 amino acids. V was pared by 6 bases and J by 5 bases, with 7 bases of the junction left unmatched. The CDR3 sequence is CASRRQGASDEQYF. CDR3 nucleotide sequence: TGTGCCAGCAGAAGACAGGGGGCTTCGGACGAGCAGTACTTC.

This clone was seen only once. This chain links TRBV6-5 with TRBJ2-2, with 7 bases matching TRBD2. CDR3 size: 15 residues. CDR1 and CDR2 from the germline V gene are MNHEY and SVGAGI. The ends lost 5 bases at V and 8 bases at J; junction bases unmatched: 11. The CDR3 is CASSQAGVLSGELFF. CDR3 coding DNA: TGTGCCAGCAGTCAGGCGGGGGTACTCTCTGGGGAGCTGTTTTTT.

CDR3 bases: TGTGCCAGCAAGGGCGACAATGAGCAGTTCTTC. It specifies CASKGDNEQFF. The chain combines TRBV2 with TRBJ2-1, with D uncertain. Germline CDR1 is SNHLY and CDR2 is FYNNEI. Trimming stripped 7 bases from V and 5 bases from J, with 6 bases between. CDR3 size: 11 residues.

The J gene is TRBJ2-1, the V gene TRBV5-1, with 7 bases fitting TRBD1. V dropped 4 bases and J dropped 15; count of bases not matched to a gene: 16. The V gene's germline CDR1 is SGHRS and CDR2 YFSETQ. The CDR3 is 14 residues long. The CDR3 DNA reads TGCGCCAGCAGCCACGGGACAGACCCCCCTCGGTGGTTCTTC. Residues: CASSHGTDPPRWFF.

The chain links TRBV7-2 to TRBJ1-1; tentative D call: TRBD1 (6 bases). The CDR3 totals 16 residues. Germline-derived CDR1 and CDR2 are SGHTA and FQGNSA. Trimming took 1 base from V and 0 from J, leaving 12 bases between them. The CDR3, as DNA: TGTGCCAGCAGCTTAGAGGGGGGACGGCTGAACACTGAAGCTTTCTTT. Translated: CASSLEGGRLNTEAFF.

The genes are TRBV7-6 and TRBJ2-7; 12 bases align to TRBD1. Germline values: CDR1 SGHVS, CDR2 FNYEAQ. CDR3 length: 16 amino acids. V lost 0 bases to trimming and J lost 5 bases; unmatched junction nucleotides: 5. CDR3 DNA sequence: TGTGCCAGCAGCTTAGCGGCCGGGACAGGGGGCGACGAGCAGTACTTC. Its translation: CASSLAAGTGGDEQYF.

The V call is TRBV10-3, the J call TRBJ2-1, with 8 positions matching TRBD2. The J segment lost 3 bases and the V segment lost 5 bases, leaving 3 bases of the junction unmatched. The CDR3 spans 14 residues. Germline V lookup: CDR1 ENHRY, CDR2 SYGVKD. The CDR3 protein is CAISSGSYYNEQFF. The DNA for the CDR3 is TGTGCCATCAGTAGCGGGAGTTACTACAATGAGCAGTTCTTC.

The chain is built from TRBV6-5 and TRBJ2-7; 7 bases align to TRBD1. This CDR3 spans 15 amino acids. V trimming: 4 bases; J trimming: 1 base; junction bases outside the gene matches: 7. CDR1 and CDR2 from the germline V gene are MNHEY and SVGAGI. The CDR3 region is CASSSISTGSYEQYF. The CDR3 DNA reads TGTGCCAGCAGTTCCATATCGACAGGGTCCTACGAGCAGTACTTC.

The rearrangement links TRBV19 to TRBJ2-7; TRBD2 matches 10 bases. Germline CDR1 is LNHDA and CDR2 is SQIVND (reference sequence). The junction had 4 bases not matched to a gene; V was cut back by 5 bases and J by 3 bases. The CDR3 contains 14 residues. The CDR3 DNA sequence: TGTGCCAGTAGTCTGCAGCGGGAGGGCTACGAGCAGTACTTC. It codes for CASSLQREGYEQYF.

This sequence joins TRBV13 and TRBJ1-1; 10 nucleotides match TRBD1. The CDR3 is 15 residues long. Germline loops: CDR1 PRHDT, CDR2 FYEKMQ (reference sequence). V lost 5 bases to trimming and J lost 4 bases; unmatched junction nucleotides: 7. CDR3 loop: CASSMGQGRATEAFF. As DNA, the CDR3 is TGTGCCAGCAGCATGGGACAGGGGAGGGCCACTGAAGCTTTCTTT.

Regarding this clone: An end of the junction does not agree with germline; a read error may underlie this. CDR3 sequence: CASSRGSLLQETQYF. CDR3 nucleotides: TGTGCTAGCAGCCGCGGGTCCTTATTGCAAGAGACCCAGTACTTC. This rearrangement joins TRBV7-7 to TRBJ2-5, with D tentatively TRBD2 (5 bases). The CDR3 runs to 15 residues. CDR1 SSHAT and CDR2 FNYEAQ come from the germline V gene (reference sequence).

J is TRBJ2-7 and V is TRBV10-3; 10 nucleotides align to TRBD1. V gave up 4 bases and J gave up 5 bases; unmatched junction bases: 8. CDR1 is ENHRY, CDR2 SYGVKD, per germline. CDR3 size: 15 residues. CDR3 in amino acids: CAISAHLGQGDEQYF. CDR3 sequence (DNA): TGTGCCATCAGTGCCCATTTAGGACAGGGGGACGAGCAGTACTTC.

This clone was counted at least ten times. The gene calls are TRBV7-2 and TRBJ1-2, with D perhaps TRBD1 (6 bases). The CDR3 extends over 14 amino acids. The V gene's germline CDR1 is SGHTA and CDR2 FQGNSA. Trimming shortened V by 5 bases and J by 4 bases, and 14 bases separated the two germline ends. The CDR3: CASSRNTGTYGYTF. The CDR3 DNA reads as TGTGCCAGCAGCCGAAACACAGGGACCTATGGCTACACCTTC.

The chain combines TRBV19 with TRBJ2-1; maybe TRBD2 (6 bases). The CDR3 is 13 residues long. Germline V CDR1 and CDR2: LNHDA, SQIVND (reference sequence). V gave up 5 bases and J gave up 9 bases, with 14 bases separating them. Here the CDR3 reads CASSPGPGGEQFF. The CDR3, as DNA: TGTGCCAGTAGTCCGGGGCCCGGGGGTGAGCAGTTCTTC.

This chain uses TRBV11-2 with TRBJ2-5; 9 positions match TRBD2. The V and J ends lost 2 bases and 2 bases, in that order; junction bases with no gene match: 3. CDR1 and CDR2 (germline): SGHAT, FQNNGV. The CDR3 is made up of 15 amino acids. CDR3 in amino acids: CASSLTSGPQETQYF. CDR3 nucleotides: TGTGCCAGCAGCTTAACTAGCGGGCCACAAGAGACCCAGTACTTC.